This T cell receptor beta chain comes out of a study of blood T cells in healthy people across ages (dated by TCRdb to between 2015 and 2017). As for the study more broadly: Template switching captured roughly one uniquely barcoded TCR beta cDNA molecule per two T cells in model experiments. The study measured age-related changes in TCR beta repertoire diversity using deep sequencing normalized with unique cDNA molecular identifiers. The donors were divided into four age groups: young (average approximately 16 years), middle-aged (about 39), aged (about 62) and long-lived (about 79). To avoid experimental bias, donors of different ages were spread randomly across the sequencing lanes. Using the same blood draw, the study looked at two additional independent replicas of 1 million unique cDNA reads for two donors, one aged 18 to 29 and the other aged 80 or older. Overall results and qualifications from the work: Because profiling used bulk unsorted PBMCs, naive and antigen-experienced compartments could not be compared conclusively. Observed TCR beta diversity correlated strongly with the percentage of naive T cells measured by flow cytometry. Estimates of total diversity from one million sequenced T cells were regarded as lower bounds and underestimates. Because the CMV infection status of the donors was unknown, age-related changes in expanded clonotypes may potentially have been confounded. Compared with the aged group, more naive CD4+ T cells, fewer expanded clones and increased TCR diversity were shown by the long-lived group, suggesting age selection. As age increased, observed TCR beta diversity per million T cells dropped in a roughly linear way, and a significant reduction was already evident by age 40.

Receptors were amplified or captured by 5' RACE. The reads were generated on an Illumina HiSeq 2500. The second PCR ran for about 7 to 11 cycles and used a J-beta primer mix along with a sample-barcoded 5' primer. A unique molecular identifier was introduced onto each TCR beta cDNA molecule by a template-switch 5' adaptor carrying 12 random nucleotides. Each sample yielded at least 2.5 million CDR3-containing paired-end reads. First-strand cDNA synthesis was performed from all RNA using the Mint cDNA synthesis kit, with priming by a TRBC-specific oligonucleotide. Following uracil-DNA glycosylase treatment, all cDNA underwent a first 18-cycle PCR with the universal primers M1SS and BC2_uni_R. In the original analysis: For normalization, 1 million high-quality reads were randomly selected from each sample, with every read carrying a distinct molecular identifier. Instead of being binned into consensus sequences, reads that shared molecular identifiers were thrown out. MiTCR, run with a Q25 quality threshold and the strictest error-elimination algorithm, handled CDR3 identification, clonotype clustering and error correction. Lower-bound total TCR beta diversity was estimated with a nonparametric unseen species model using Euler transformation. Starting from the raw public reads, TCRdb applied fastp trimming at Q25, assembled clones with MiXCR and retained in-frame beta chains. Each CDR3 protein appears once, grouped with its most common genes and DNA. The V and J calls come from TCRdb's annotation, not from the publication. This sample lists 800,000 to 950,000 distinct CDR3 sequences; around 48% were detected once. In total, the top ten clones hold around 15% of the sample.

Donors were 40 or so systemically healthy Caucasian individuals from Russia aged roughly 6 to 90 years. Each donor gave roughly 11 milliliters of peripheral blood, drawn into EDTA-treated Vacutainer tubes. Ficoll-Paque density-gradient centrifugation was used to isolate PBMCs, with at least 6 million obtained per sample. Trizol reagent was used to extract total RNA from the PBMCs, yielding at least 5.5 micrograms per sample. The percentages of naive CD45RAhigh/CD27high T cells were determined by flow cytometry on a PBMC aliquot from every donor. CDR1 and CDR2, per the germline V gene (reference sequence), are GTSNPN and SVGIG. Taken from cysteine to phenylalanine, the CDR3 has 16 residues. Of the read, only the CDR3 DNA is kept; its 48 bases are in frame from base 1. This clonotype was counted once. The specificity of this receptor is unknown. Per-nucleotide qualities are absent, and no much larger clonotype sits a single base away.

The specimen sequenced was blood. Rearrangement joined TRBV30 to TRBJ2-7; TRBD1 fits 9 bases in the junction. The J call may be mistaken, given a closer DNA end match to TRBJ2-5. The TCR was taken from a man aged 30 to 45 in good health. The CDR3 has the sequence CAWSDLDRGRRETQYF. The bases are TGTGCCTGGAGTGACCTGGACAGGGGAAGGCGAGAGACCCAGTACTTC.